The entry below describes one T cell receptor beta chain. Antigen: not known. Produced via immunoSEQ multiplex PCR; TCRdb's table is partial and in-frame only. Counted here are some 74,000 clones, around 91% occurring once; the ten biggest clones make up around 0.33%. There are 15 residues in the CDR3. Trimming took 4 bases from V and 5 from J, leaving 17 bases between them. Germline lookup yields CDR1 SGHDN and CDR2 FVKESK. These data originate in a study of OX40 agonist ivuxolimab in advanced cancers. Study-level information: Ivuxolimab doses were 0.01, 0.1, 0.3, 1.5, 3 or 10 mg/kg every 2 weeks. Patients assigned to dose escalation were diagnosed with hepatocellular carcinoma, melanoma, renal cell or head and neck cancer. Participants averaged approximately 60 years of age (range 23 to 79) and were 75% to 90% male.

Study-wide points: CD8+ T cells showed, on average, more clonal expansion than CD4+ cells.

This chain uses TRBV14 with TRBJ1-1; maybe TRBD1 (5 bases). The sequencing used CD4+ or CD8+ T cells sorted from blood, collected in a trial of the OX40 agonist ivuxolimab. The clonotype comes from an adult with an advanced solid tumor such as melanoma, head and neck, liver or kidney cancer. The CDR3 DNA is TGTGCCAGCAGCCCCCGGGGCTCGGATTGGACTGAAGCTTTCTTT. Translation: CASSPRGSDWTEAFF.